These 21 T cell receptor beta chains share one sample of origin, sequenced in a study of blood T cell repertoires in COVID-19. Assay used: immunoSEQ multiplex PCR; TCRdb lists only in-frame clones, some missing. The table lists 120,000 or so clones, around 83% of them singletons. Source material: peripheral blood. The receptor source for this set is a man in his 60s with acute or convalescent COVID-19.

The chain combines TRBV2 with TRBJ2-7, with D possibly being TRBD1 (5 bases). This CDR3 has 12 amino acids. Trimming left V 5 bases short and J 6 bases short, with 11 bases between. CDR1 and CDR2 (germline): SNHLY, FYNNEI. The CDR3 loop reads CASSLGVGEQYF. The CDR3 coding sequence is TGTGCCAGCAGTCTAGGGGTTGGCGAGCAGTACTTC.

This clone has more than one count but fewer than ten. The chain employs TRBV27 and TRBJ2-7, with TRBD2 matching over 16 bases. The CDR3 runs 19 residues. Germline loops: CDR1 MNHEY, CDR2 SMNVEV (reference sequence). Trimming cost V 3 bases and J 5 bases; bases outside gene matches: 13. The DNA for the CDR3 is TGTGCCAGCAGTTTCGGGACTAGCGGGAGGGCCGGAGTTAGAAACGAGCAGTACTTC. Amino acids: CASSFGTSGRAGVRNEQYF.

A remark on this clone: Other DNA sequences in the same sample also yield this CDR3. The genes are TRBV3-1 (or the pseudogene TRBV3-2) and TRBJ2-5; D unclear. The ends were cut back, 5 bases at V and 4 bases at J, with 5 bases in the middle. Germline V gene data show CDR1 as LGHDT and CDR2 as YNNKEL (reference sequence). The CDR3 loop spans 11 amino acids. The CDR3 spells CASSSRETQYF. The CDR3 coding sequence is TGTGCCAGCAGCTCCAGAGAGACCCAGTACTTC.

The chain combines TRBV29-1 with TRBJ1-2; perhaps TRBD1 as D (5 bases). CDR1 and CDR2 (germline): SQVTM, ANQGSEA. This CDR3 contains 13 residues. Deletions cut 1 base from V and 7 bases from J, with 13 bases between. The CDR3, as DNA: TGCAGCGTTGAAGCCAGGGCTGGTGGTGGCTACACCTTC. Its translation is CSVEARAGGGYTF.

The J gene is TRBJ1-3, the V gene TRBV30; no definite D call. Germline CDR1 GTSNPN, CDR2 SVGIG (reference sequence). The V end lost 5 bases, the J end lost 2 bases, and 4 bases lay between the germline ends. The CDR3 spans 11 residues. Here the CDR3 reads CAWVTGNTIYF. CDR3 coding DNA: TGTGCCTGGGTCACTGGAAACACCATATATTTT.

V gene TRBV5-1 combines with J gene TRBJ1-2; the match to TRBD1 covers 7 bases. V lost 0 bases, J lost 3 bases, and 5 bases stayed unmatched. Germline V gene sequence: CDR1 SGHRS, CDR2 YFSETQ. The CDR3 extends over 15 amino acids. This CDR3 reads CASSLEGQGDYGYTF. The CDR3 bases are TGCGCCAGCAGCTTGGAAGGGCAGGGGGACTATGGCTACACCTTC. Based on the CDR3 plus reference TRBV5-1 and TRBJ1-2, the full variable domain is KAGVTQTPRYLIKTRGQQVTLSCSPISGHRSVSWYQQTPGQGLQFLFEYFSETQRNKGNFPGRFSGRQFSNSRSEMNVSTLELGDSALYLCASSLEGQGDYGYTFGSGTRLTVV.

The chain is built from TRBV7-9 and TRBJ2-7, with TRBD2 identical over 8 bases. The CDR3 runs to 13 residues. After removal of 5 bases from V and 7 bases from J, the junction contained 7 bases not matched to a gene. Germline V CDR1 and CDR2: SEHNR, FQNEAQ (reference sequence). The CDR3 DNA follows: TGTGCCAGCAGCGTAGGACTAGCTGGGGAGCAGTACTTC. Its translation: CASSVGLAGEQYF.

This chain connects TRBV2 to TRBJ1-5; tentatively, D is TRBD1 (6 bases). This CDR3 contains 14 residues. V was cut by 3 bases and J by 4 bases, with 10 bases left in between. Germline-derived CDR1 and CDR2 are SNHLY and FYNNEI. CDR3 amino acids: CASSDEGGNQPQHF. DNA of the CDR3: TGTGCCAGCAGTGACGAGGGGGGGAATCAGCCCCAGCATTTT.

The genes are TRBV19 and TRBJ1-5, with 8 bases lining up with TRBD1. This CDR3 is built from 14 residues. From germline, CDR1 is LNHDA and CDR2 SQIVND (reference sequence). V gave up 7 bases and J gave up 7 bases; unmatched junction bases: 9. The CDR3: CASTTTGVGQPQHF. The CDR3 DNA is TGTGCCAGTACCACGACAGGGGTGGGACAGCCCCAGCATTTT.

In its sample, this clone was seen a few times. The chain links TRBV29-1 to TRBJ2-3; TRBD1 matches at 10 bases. The V gene end was trimmed by 6 bases and the J gene end by 4 bases; junction bases not matched to a gene: 4. Germline CDR1 is SQVTM and CDR2 is ANQGSEA. The length of the CDR3 is 13 residues. CDR3 coding DNA: TGCAGCGTCGGACAGGGGGTGGCAGATACGCAGTATTTT. The encoded protein is CSVGQGVADTQYF.

This clone was observed a few times. This chain joins TRBV27 and TRBJ2-1, with unresolved D. The CDR3 is 11 residues long. Between the trimmed V and J ends, which lost 4 bases and 10 bases, there was a span of 8 bases. Germline V gene data show CDR1 as MNHEY and CDR2 as SMNVEV (reference sequence). CDR3 protein: CASSSLREQFF. CDR3 nucleotides: TGTGCCAGCAGTTCCCTCCGGGAGCAGTTCTTC.

The chain couples TRBV6-5 to TRBJ1-1, with TRBD1 as a possible D gene (6 bases). The V end lost 7 bases, the J end lost 2 bases, and 14 bases lay between the germline ends. Germline CDR1 and CDR2: MNHEY and SVGAGI. The CDR3 runs 14 residues. CDR3 residues: CASTWGPVNTEAFF. The CDR3 DNA reads TGTGCCAGCACGTGGGGGCCAGTCAACACTGAAGCTTTCTTT.

The V and J genes are TRBV4-2 and TRBJ2-2; 9 bases agree with TRBD1. Unmatched junction bases numbered 6, after V lost 0 bases and J lost 4 bases. The V gene's germline CDR1 is LGHNA and CDR2 YNFKEQ. There are 17 residues in the CDR3. Here the CDR3 reads CASSQESGQGPTGELFF. The CDR3 DNA reads TGTGCCAGCAGCCAAGAATCGGGACAGGGACCCACCGGGGAGCTGTTTTTT.

CDR3 in amino acids: CATSRGSGGTYEQYF. In DNA, the CDR3 is TGTGCCACCAGCAGAGGCTCGGGAGGCACCTACGAGCAGTACTTC. This chain joins TRBV15 and TRBJ2-7; TRBD2 aligns across 7 bases. Trimming took 1 base from V and 2 from J; bases not matched to a gene: 5. In germline, CDR1 is LNHNV, CDR2 YYDKDF (reference sequence). CDR3 length: 15 residues. Full variable domain (missing parts from reference TRBV15 and TRBJ2-7): DAMVIQNPRYQVTQFGKPVTLSCSQTLNHNVMYWYQQKSSQAPKLLFHYYDKDFNNEADTPDNFQSRRPNTSFCFLDIRSPGLGDTAMYLCATSRGSGGTYEQYFGPGTRLTVT.

The chain combines TRBV30 with TRBJ2-5; TRBD2 agrees at 9 bases. Looked up from germline, CDR1 is GTSNPN and CDR2 is SVGIG (reference sequence). CDR3 length: 15 amino acids. The V and J ends lost 4 bases and 1 base, in that order; junction bases with no gene match: 7. The CDR3 region has the DNA TGTGCCTGGATGAGGGCGGGAGGGAGCCAAGAGACCCAGTACTTC. Translating gives CAWMRAGGSQETQYF.

CDR3 region: CASSRPRGGTDTQYF. The CDR3 DNA follows: TGTGCCAGCAGCCGACCGCGGGGGGGCACAGATACGCAGTATTTT. V and J are TRBV6-5 and TRBJ2-3; 8 bases are shared with TRBD2. V trimming: 6 bases; J trimming: 1 base; junction bases outside the gene matches: 6. Germline loops: CDR1 MNHEY, CDR2 SVGAGI. This CDR3 spans 15 amino acids.

The chain uses TRBV28 and TRBJ2-7; 10 positions agree with TRBD1. This CDR3 comprises 18 residues. The ends lost 1 base at V and 2 bases at J; junction bases unmatched: 11. Germline assignment: CDR1 MDHEN and CDR2 SYDVKM. CDR3 nucleotides: TGTGCCAGCAGTTTATCGGGGCTGGGACAGGGGACAACCTACGAGCAGTACTTC. This encodes CASSLSGLGQGTTYEQYF.

The chain links TRBV28 to TRBJ2-5; 7 positions match TRBD1. Losses at the gene ends were 3 bases for V and 4 bases for J; bases not matched to a gene: 5. CDR1 is MDHEN, CDR2 SYDVKM, per germline. The CDR3 is 14 amino acids. In DNA form, the CDR3 reads TGTGCCAGCAGTTTCCTCAGGGGGTCAGAGACCCAGTACTTC. Amino acids: CASSFLRGSETQYF. Variable domain in full (rest from reference TRBV28 and TRBJ2-5): DVKVTQSSRYLVKRTGEKVFLECVQDMDHENMFWYRQDPGLGLRLIYFSYDVKMKEKGDIPEGYSVSREKKERFSLILESASTNQTSMYLCASSFLRGSETQYFGPGTRLLVL.

The chain joins TRBV9 to TRBJ2-3, with TRBD2 matching 11 bases. V lost 5 bases to trimming and J lost 4 bases; unmatched junction nucleotides: 9. Germline V gives CDR1 SGDLS, CDR2 YYNGEE. The CDR3 is made up of 16 amino acids. CDR3 DNA sequence: TGTGCCAGCAGGCCCAGACTAGCGGGACCCCCAGATACGCAGTATTTT. Translating gives CASRPRLAGPPDTQYF.

For this clone: This sample includes further DNA sequences coding for the same CDR3. The rearrangement joins TRBV5-1 to TRBJ1-5, with TRBD1 as a possible D gene (6 bases). Trimming stripped 2 bases from V and 4 bases from J, with 10 bases between. CDR3 length: 14 residues. Per germline, CDR1 SGHRS and CDR2 YFSETQ. CDR3 coding DNA: TGCGCCAGCAGCTTAGGAACAGGGAATCAGCCCCAGCATTTT. Protein sequence: CASSLGTGNQPQHF.

The J gene is TRBJ1-2, the V gene TRBV24-1; 8 positions match TRBD1. CDR1 and CDR2 (germline): KGHDR, SFDVKD. J gave up 2 bases and V 5 bases, and 3 bases lay outside the gene matches. The CDR3 totals 14 residues. The DNA for the CDR3 is TGTGCCACCAGTGGGACAGGGAGAAACTATGGCTACACCTTC. It is translated as CATSGTGRNYGYTF.